The 5 T cell receptor beta chains given below trace back to one sample, sequenced in a study of CD8+ T cells in alopecia areata. cDNA serving as the sequencing template came from extracted, reverse transcribed RNA. Measured with immunoSEQ multiplex PCR; TCRdb has only the in-frame clones, and not every one. The table records 150,000 or so clones, 65% to 75% of them present only once. Material: CD8+ T cells sorted from blood, obtained at week 0. These receptors were taken from a human donor with alopecia areata.

This clone appeared once. V gene TRBV13 combines with J gene TRBJ2-5; 10 bases are a match to TRBD2. Trimming cost V 5 bases and J 5 bases; bases outside gene matches: 20. Germline V gives CDR1 PRHDT, CDR2 FYEKMQ (reference sequence). The CDR3 has 19 amino acids. In DNA form, the CDR3 reads TGTGCCAGCAGCCCTACGACTTCTAGCGGGGGAGCTCGGTGGGAGACCCAGTACTTC. Encoded protein: CASSPTTSSGGARWETQYF.

The rearrangement links TRBV5-6 to TRBJ1-6, with 8 bases aligning to TRBD1. CDR3 size: 15 residues. Trimming cost V 4 bases and J 7 bases; bases outside gene matches: 7. The germline V gene encodes CDR1 SGHDT and CDR2 YYEEEE. CDR3 coding DNA: TGTGCCAGCAGCATAGGGACAGGAGACAATTCACCCCTCCACTTT. Amino acids: CASSIGTGDNSPLHF.

The rearrangement links TRBV13 to TRBJ2-1, with D maybe TRBD1 (7 bases). This CDR3 spans 15 amino acids. Trimming took 5 bases from V and 6 from J, leaving 17 bases between them. Germline CDR1 PRHDT, CDR2 FYEKMQ (reference sequence). The CDR3 loop reads CASSPQGSGSNEQFF. The CDR3 region has the DNA TGTGCCAGCAGCCCACAGGGGTCCGGGAGCAATGAGCAGTTCTTC.

The chain uses TRBV19 and TRBJ1-2, with D perhaps matching TRBD1 (5 bases). Germline V gene sequence: CDR1 LNHDA, CDR2 SQIVND (reference sequence). V was shortened by 5 bases and J by 6 bases, with 19 bases between the two germline ends. CDR3 size: 15 residues. The CDR3 region has the DNA TGTGCCAGTAGTTCATTCTCGACAGCCCCTCATGGCTACACCTTC. Its translation: CASSSFSTAPHGYTF.

This clone has a handful of counts. V usage is TRBV27 and J usage is TRBJ2-4, with TRBD2 as a possible D gene (5 bases). Trimming stripped 5 bases from V and 1 base from J, with 6 bases between. Germline CDR1 is MNHEY and CDR2 is SMNVEV (reference sequence). The length of the CDR3 is 13 residues. CDR3 in amino acids: CASSRDAKNIQYF. In nucleotides, the CDR3 is TGTGCCAGCAGTCGGGATGCCAAAAACATTCAGTACTTC.